Sequencing of this T cell receptor (beta chain) was carried out in a study of monozygotic twins with inflammatory bowel disease. Per the germline V gene, CDR1 is SGHRS and CDR2 is YFSETQ. There are 15 residues in the CDR3. TCRdb re-called the 5' RACE reads and gives one entry per CDR3 protein, without DNA. The sample totals 200,000 to 250,000 distinct CDR3 sequences. This TCR came from a human donor with ulcerative colitis or Crohn's disease, or a healthy co-twin of an affected twin (not recorded which). The V gene is TRBV5-1, the J gene TRBJ1-4; the D gene TCRdb calls, TRBD1, cannot be checked with no DNA. Source material: blood. This CDR3 is CASSLWGRTNEKLFF.